This T cell receptor beta chain emerged from a study of CD8 T cells in Susac syndrome. CDR1 and CDR2 from the germline V gene are SGDLS and YYNGEE. There are 15 residues in the CDR3. V lost 0 bases, J lost 5 bases, and 13 bases lay in between. Roughly 0.45 to 1 ug RNA was reverse transcribed with random hexamers. TCRdb re-derived calls from the immunoSEQ multiplex PCR reads in MiXCR, one entry per CDR3 protein. Of more than 150,000 distinct CDR3 sequences in the sample, 85% to 95% were seen once. The chain uses TRBV9 and TRBJ2-3; D gene uncertain. Sequenced: CD8+ T cells from PBMCs. This receptor was identified in a human donor with Susac syndrome. CDR3 amino acids: CASSVGVDVLDTQYF. The CDR3 coding sequence is TGTGCCAGCAGCGTAGGTGTAGACGTCCTAGATACGCAGTATTTT.